These T cell receptor beta chains were read from a single sample in a study of CD8 T cells in Susac syndrome. In TCRdb, the immunoSEQ multiplex PCR reads were re-called with MiXCR into one record per CDR3 protein. Of 70,000 to 100,000 distinct CDR3 sequences listed, approximately 95% are singletons. Sequenced input: CD8+ T cells from PBMCs. The origin of the receptors is a human donor in good health. CDR3s include the opening cysteine and the closing phenylalanine or tryptophan. Each record gives: V gene, J gene, CDR3 protein.

v_call: TRBV5-1; j_call: TRBJ2-1; cdr3_aa: CASSLPPNNEQFF
v_call: TRBV7-9; j_call: TRBJ2-5; cdr3_aa: CASSAGTSGGAEKTQYF
v_call: TRBV13; j_call: TRBJ1-1; cdr3_aa: CASSPTSDIGGTEAFF
v_call: TRBV20-1; j_call: TRBJ2-7; cdr3_aa: CSARDPKSSSYEQYF
v_call: TRBV6-6; j_call: TRBJ2-3; cdr3_aa: CASSPRTGGVNTQYF
v_call: TRBV6-6; j_call: TRBJ2-7; cdr3_aa: CASSSYGTYEQYF
v_call: TRBV5-1; j_call: TRBJ2-5; cdr3_aa: CASTLGGSGETQYF
v_call: TRBV4-2; j_call: TRBJ2-7; cdr3_aa: CASSQDNSGGFAEQYF
v_call: TRBV20-1; j_call: TRBJ2-3; cdr3_aa: CSARGIDSSTDTQYF
v_call: TRBV6-6; j_call: TRBJ2-4; cdr3_aa: CASSPTGAYIQYF
v_call: TRBV9; j_call: TRBJ2-5; cdr3_aa: CASSVEGGQETQYF
v_call: TRBV12-5; j_call: TRBJ1-1; cdr3_aa: CASGFGNTEACF
v_call: TRBV10-3; j_call: TRBJ2-4; cdr3_aa: CAVRTGLLNIQYF
v_call: TRBV5-6; j_call: TRBJ2-1; cdr3_aa: CASSWDSSYNEQFF
v_call: TRBV5-6; j_call: TRBJ1-5; cdr3_aa: CASSLWARSYSNQPQHF
v_call: TRBV19; j_call: TRBJ2-2; cdr3_aa: CASTKGWALANTGELFF
v_call: TRBV20-1; j_call: TRBJ2-7; cdr3_aa: CSASFGGPSYEQYF
v_call: TRBV29-1; j_call: TRBJ2-7; cdr3_aa: CSVEIRRYEQYF
v_call: TRBV10-3; j_call: TRBJ2-7; cdr3_aa: CAISDFPSGGVEQYF
v_call: TRBV12-5; j_call: TRBJ2-7; cdr3_aa: CASAWPEAGGPSYEQYF
v_call: TRBV7-2; j_call: TRBJ2-2; cdr3_aa: CASPGASWGTGELFF
v_call: TRBV11-2; j_call: TRBJ2-5; cdr3_aa: CASNQDSQETQYF
v_call: TRBV3-1; j_call: TRBJ2-3; cdr3_aa: CASSTGSDTQYF
v_call: TRBV27; j_call: TRBJ2-5; cdr3_aa: CASSLGLSKETQYF
v_call: TRBV7-6; j_call: TRBJ2-3; cdr3_aa: CASSPRDFTDTQYF
v_call: TRBV24-1; j_call: TRBJ2-5; cdr3_aa: CATAPGQGALETQYF
v_call: TRBV10-3; j_call: TRBJ2-3; cdr3_aa: CAISESWQGDTDTQYF
v_call: TRBV7-6; j_call: TRBJ2-2; cdr3_aa: CASSSRGTTNTGELFF
v_call: TRBV29-1; j_call: TRBJ1-2; cdr3_aa: CSVVSGQEILLSGGYTF
v_call: TRBV6-2/TRBV6-3; j_call: TRBJ2-3; cdr3_aa: CASGLGGDTQYF
v_call: TRBV7-9; j_call: TRBJ2-7; cdr3_aa: CASSTGGPAYEQYF
v_call: TRBV4-1; j_call: TRBJ1-1; cdr3_aa: CASSQDSGSATEAFF
v_call: TRBV5-8; j_call: TRBJ2-5; cdr3_aa: CASTLRGEETQYF
v_call: TRBV29-1; j_call: TRBJ2-5; cdr3_aa: CSVGGSGETQYF
v_call: TRBV13; j_call: TRBJ1-2; cdr3_aa: CASSLRGVGPYGYTF
v_call: TRBV6-5; j_call: TRBJ1-6; cdr3_aa: CASSFLGEYWNSPLHF
v_call: TRBV27; j_call: TRBJ1-6; cdr3_aa: CASSLSADSPLHF
v_call: TRBV29-1; j_call: TRBJ1-1; cdr3_aa: CSVDLGETEAFF
v_call: TRBV12-3/TRBV12-4; j_call: TRBJ1-1; cdr3_aa: CASSLGNEAFF
v_call: TRBV30; j_call: TRBJ2-7; cdr3_aa: CAWSEQGKQYF
v_call: TRBV7-6; j_call: TRBJ2-5; cdr3_aa: CASSSGLIQETQYF
v_call: TRBV27; j_call: TRBJ1-5; cdr3_aa: CASSLAGGDQPQHF
v_call: TRBV4-1; j_call: TRBJ2-7; cdr3_aa: CASSQRGTGGTYEQYF
v_call: TRBV15; j_call: TRBJ1-1; cdr3_aa: CATSRGQTMNTEAFF
v_call: TRBV5-6; j_call: TRBJ2-4; cdr3_aa: CASAGGDKNIQYF
v_call: TRBV29-1; j_call: TRBJ2-7; cdr3_aa: CSVAGTPTYEQYF
v_call: TRBV4-1; j_call: TRBJ1-2; cdr3_aa: CASSQGDSFYGYTF
v_call: TRBV9; j_call: TRBJ2-1; cdr3_aa: CASSVPRDTSKDEQFF
v_call: TRBV3-1; j_call: TRBJ2-2; cdr3_aa: CASSHGTYSSNTGELFF
v_call: TRBV2; j_call: TRBJ2-7; cdr3_aa: CASSAWGDHGSYEQYF
v_call: TRBV9; j_call: TRBJ1-2; cdr3_aa: CASSVEGTTNYGYTF
v_call: TRBV6-1; j_call: TRBJ2-5; cdr3_aa: CASTKRETQYF
v_call: TRBV3-1; j_call: TRBJ2-5; cdr3_aa: CASSQGRAPSGWETQYF
v_call: TRBV4-1; j_call: TRBJ2-2; cdr3_aa: CASSQGRNRLGGELFF
v_call: TRBV12-3/TRBV12-4; j_call: TRBJ2-7; cdr3_aa: CASSLRDRAYEQYF
v_call: TRBV15; j_call: TRBJ1-6; cdr3_aa: CATSSRDGHNSPLHF
v_call: TRBV7-9; j_call: TRBJ1-2; cdr3_aa: CASVGRGYGYTF
v_call: TRBV2; j_call: TRBJ2-2; cdr3_aa: CASSASLGPNTGELFF
v_call: TRBV25-1; j_call: TRBJ2-7; cdr3_aa: CASSPTPRNEQYF
v_call: TRBV20-1; j_call: TRBJ1-4; cdr3_aa: CSARDRGQIGEKLFF